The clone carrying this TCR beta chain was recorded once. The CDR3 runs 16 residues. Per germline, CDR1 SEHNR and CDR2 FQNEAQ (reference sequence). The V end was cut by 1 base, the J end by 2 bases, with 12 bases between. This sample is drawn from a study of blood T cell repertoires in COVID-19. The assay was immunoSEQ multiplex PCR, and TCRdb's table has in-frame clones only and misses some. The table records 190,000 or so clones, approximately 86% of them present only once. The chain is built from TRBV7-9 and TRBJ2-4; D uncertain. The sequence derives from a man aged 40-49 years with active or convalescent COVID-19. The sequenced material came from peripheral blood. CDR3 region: CASSLVRGETKNIQYF. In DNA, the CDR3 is TGTGCCAGCAGCTTAGTACGTGGAGAAACCAAAAACATTCAGTACTTC.